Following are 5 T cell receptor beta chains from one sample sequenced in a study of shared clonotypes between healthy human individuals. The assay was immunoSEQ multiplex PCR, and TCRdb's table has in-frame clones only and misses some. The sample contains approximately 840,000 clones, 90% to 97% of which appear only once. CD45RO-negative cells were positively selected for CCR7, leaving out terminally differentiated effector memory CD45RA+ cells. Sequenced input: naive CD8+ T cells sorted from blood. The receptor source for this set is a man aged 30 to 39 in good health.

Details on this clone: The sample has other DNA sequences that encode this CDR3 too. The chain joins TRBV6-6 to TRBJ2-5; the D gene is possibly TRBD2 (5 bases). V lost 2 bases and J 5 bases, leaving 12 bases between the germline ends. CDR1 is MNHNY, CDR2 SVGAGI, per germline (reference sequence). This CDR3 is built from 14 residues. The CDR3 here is CASSYGPERETQYF. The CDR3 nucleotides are TGTGCCAGCAGTTACGGGCCGGAGCGGGAGACCCAGTACTTC.

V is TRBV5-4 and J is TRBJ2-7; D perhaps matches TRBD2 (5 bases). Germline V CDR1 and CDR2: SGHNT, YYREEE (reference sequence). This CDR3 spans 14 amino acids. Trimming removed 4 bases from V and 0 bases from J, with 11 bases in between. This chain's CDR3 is CASSLGENSYEQYF. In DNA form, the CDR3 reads TGTGCCAGCAGCCTCGGGGAAAACTCCTACGAGCAGTACTTC.

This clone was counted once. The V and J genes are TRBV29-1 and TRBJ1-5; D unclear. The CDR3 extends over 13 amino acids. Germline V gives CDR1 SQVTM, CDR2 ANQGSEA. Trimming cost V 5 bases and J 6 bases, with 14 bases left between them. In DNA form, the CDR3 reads TGCAGCGTTATTTCGGAGTCGGGTCAGCCCCAGCATTTT. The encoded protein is CSVISESGQPQHF. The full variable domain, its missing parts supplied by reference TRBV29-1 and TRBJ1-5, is SAVISQKPSRDICQRGTSLTIQCQVDSQVTMMFWYRQQPGQSLTLIATANQGSEATYESGFVIDKFPISRPNLTFSTLTVSNMSPEDSSIYLCSVISESGQPQHFGDGTRLSIL.

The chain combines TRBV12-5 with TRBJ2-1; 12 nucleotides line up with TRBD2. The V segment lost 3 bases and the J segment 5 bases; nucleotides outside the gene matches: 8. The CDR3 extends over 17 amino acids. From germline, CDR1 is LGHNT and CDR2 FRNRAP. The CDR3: CASGLVTSGRVDNEQFF. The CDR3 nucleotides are TGTGCTAGTGGTTTAGTGACTAGCGGGAGAGTGGACAATGAGCAGTTCTTC.

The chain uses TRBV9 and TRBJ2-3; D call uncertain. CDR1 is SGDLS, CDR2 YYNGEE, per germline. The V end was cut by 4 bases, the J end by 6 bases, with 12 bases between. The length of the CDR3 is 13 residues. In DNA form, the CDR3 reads TGTGCCAGCAGCCCCGGGTTCACGGATACGCAGTATTTT. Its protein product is CASSPGFTDTQYF.